This TCR beta chain was recovered during a study of blood T cell repertoires in COVID-19. Overall study: Researchers got acute and convalescent COVID-19 samples from the United States, Italy and Spain. PBMCs, B-cell-depleted T cells, or T cells were the source of the cDNA or gDNA that made up the material.

The V gene's germline CDR1 is MNHNY and CDR2 SVGAGI (reference sequence). The CDR3 is 13 residues long. V was pared by 2 bases and J by 10 bases, with 14 bases between. Profiling relied on immunoSEQ multiplex PCR, and the TCRdb table lists in-frame clones only, not all of them. The data contain roughly 39,000 clones, around nine tenths of them seen just once; the ten biggest clones take up 4.5% to 7%. This rearrangement joins TRBV6-6 to TRBJ1-2, with a tentative D call TRBD1 (5 bases). Sequenced sample: peripheral blood. The receptor's source is a human donor in a cohort sampled during active COVID-19. The CDR3 bases are TGTGCCAGCAGTTACGGGGGGTTTCAGGACTACACCTTC. This codes for CASSYGGFQDYTF.